The 5 T cell receptor beta chains reported below all come from one sample, sequenced in a study of blood T cell repertoires in COVID-19. Sequencing used immunoSEQ multiplex PCR; TCRdb keeps in-frame clones, though not all of them. The table has tens of thousands of clones, approximately 88% seen once; the top ten hold more than 4.5%. Input material: peripheral blood. The receptor set was obtained from a man aged 55 to 70 with COVID-19, enrolled during active disease.

V and J are TRBV4-2 and TRBJ2-1; tentative D call: TRBD2 (6 bases). The CDR3 spans 15 residues. The germline V and J ends were trimmed by 2 bases and 1 base, with 9 bases remaining between them. Germline CDR1 and CDR2: LGHNA and YNFKEQ. CDR3 bases: TGTGCCAGCAGCCAAACGACTAGATCCTACAATGAGCAGTTCTTC. This gives the protein CASSQTTRSYNEQFF.

V and J are TRBV4-1 and TRBJ2-6; 10 bases are shared with TRBD1. This CDR3 is 20 amino acids long. J gave up 2 bases and V 4 bases, and 14 bases lay outside the gene matches. Germline CDR1 MGHRA, CDR2 YSYEKL. CDR3 sequence (DNA): TGCGCCAGCAGCCCGAGACAGGGGGCAGAATATTTGCCTGGGGCCAACGTCCTGACTTTC. Protein: CASSPRQGAEYLPGANVLTF.

This clone was seen more than once but under ten times. The chain uses TRBV4-1 and TRBJ2-3, with 7 bases aligning to TRBD2. The ends lost 1 base at V and 3 bases at J; junction bases unmatched: 1. Germline V gene lookup returns CDR1 MGHRA and CDR2 YSYEKL. This CDR3 region has 14 residues. In DNA, the CDR3 is TGCGCCAGCAGCCAAGTGGGAGGGACAGATACGCAGTATTTT. It translates to CASSQVGGTDTQYF.

The gene calls are TRBV12-5 and TRBJ2-3; TRBD1 might be the D (8 bases). This CDR3 is 23 amino acids long. V lost 0 bases and J lost 0, with 31 bases in between. The V gene's germline CDR1 is LGHNT and CDR2 FRNRAP. The CDR3 region has the DNA TGTGCTAGTGGTTTGGTACGATTGACAGGGGAGCGGGATGCTGCTCCTAGCACAGATACGCAGTATTTT. Translation: CASGLVRLTGERDAAPSTDTQYF.

This clone appeared a single time. The J gene is TRBJ2-1, the V gene TRBV11-2, with D perhaps matching TRBD2 (6 bases). Trimming shortened V by 5 bases and J by 4 bases, and 15 bases separated the two germline ends. CDR1 is SGHAT, CDR2 FQNNGV, per germline. The CDR3 runs 15 residues. CDR3 sequence: CASSPEGRSYNEQFF. CDR3 nucleotides: TGTGCCAGCAGCCCCGAGGGGAGGAGTTACAATGAGCAGTTCTTC.